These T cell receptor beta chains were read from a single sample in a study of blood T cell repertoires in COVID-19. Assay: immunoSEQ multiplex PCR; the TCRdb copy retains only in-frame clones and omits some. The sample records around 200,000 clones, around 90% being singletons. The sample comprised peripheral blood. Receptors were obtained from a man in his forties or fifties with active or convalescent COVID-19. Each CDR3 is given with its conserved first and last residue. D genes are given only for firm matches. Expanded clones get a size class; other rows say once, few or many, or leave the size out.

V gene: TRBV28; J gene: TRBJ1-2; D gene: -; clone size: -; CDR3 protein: CASSLGEGGYTF; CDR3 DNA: TGTGCCAGCAGTTTGGGCGAAGGTGGCTACACCTTC
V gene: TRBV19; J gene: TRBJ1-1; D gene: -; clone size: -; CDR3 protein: CASSSWGGVEAFF; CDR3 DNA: TGTGCCAGTTCCTCGTGGGGGGGAGTAGAAGCTTTCTTT
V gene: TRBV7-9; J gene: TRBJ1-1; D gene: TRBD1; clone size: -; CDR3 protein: CASLQGARYAEAFF; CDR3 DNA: TGTGCCAGCCTACAGGGGGCGAGGTATGCTGAAGCTTTCTTT
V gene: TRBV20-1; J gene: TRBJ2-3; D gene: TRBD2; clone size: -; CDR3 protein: CSASGLAGTDTQYF; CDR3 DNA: TGCAGTGCGAGTGGACTAGCGGGCACAGATACGCAGTATTTT
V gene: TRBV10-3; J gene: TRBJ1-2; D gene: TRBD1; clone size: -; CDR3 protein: CAISGTGDHGYTF; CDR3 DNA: TGTGCCATCAGCGGAACAGGGGATCATGGCTACACCTTC
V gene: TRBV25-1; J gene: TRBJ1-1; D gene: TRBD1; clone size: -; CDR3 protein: CASSTGGGTEAFF; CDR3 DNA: TGTGCCAGCTCTACAGGGGGCGGCACTGAAGCTTTCTTT
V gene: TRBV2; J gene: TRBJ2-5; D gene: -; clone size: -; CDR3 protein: CAIDYRGTQYF; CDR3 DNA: TGTGCCATCGACTACCGAGGGACCCAGTACTTC
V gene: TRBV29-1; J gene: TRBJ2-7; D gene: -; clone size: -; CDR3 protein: CSVRFTNEQYF; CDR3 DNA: TGCAGCGTCCGGTTTACGAACGAGCAGTACTTC
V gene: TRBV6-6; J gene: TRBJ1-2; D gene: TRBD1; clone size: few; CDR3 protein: CASSYFAGGDYGYTF; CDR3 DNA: TGTGCCAGCAGTTACTTTGCAGGGGGCGACTATGGCTACACCTTC
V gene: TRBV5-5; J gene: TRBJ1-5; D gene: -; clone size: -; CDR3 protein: CASSLGSQGRQPQHF; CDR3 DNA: TGTGCCAGCAGCTTGGGGTCGCAGGGGCGCCAGCCCCAGCATTTT
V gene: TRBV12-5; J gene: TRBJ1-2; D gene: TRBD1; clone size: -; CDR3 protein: CASGFGQGGGYTF; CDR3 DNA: TGTGCTAGTGGTTTCGGACAGGGAGGTGGCTACACCTTC
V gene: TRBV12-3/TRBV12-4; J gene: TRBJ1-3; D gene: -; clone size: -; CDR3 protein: CASQGTGNTIYF; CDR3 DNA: TGTGCCAGCCAGGGGACTGGAAACACCATATATTTT
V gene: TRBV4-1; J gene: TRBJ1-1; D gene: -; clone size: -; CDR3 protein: CASSHLGQQNTEAFF; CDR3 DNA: TGCGCCAGCAGCCACCTTGGACAGCAGAACACTGAAGCTTTCTTT
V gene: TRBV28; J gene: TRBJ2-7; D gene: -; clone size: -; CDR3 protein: CASSSVYEQYF; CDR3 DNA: TGTGCCAGCAGTTCCGTATACGAGCAGTACTTC
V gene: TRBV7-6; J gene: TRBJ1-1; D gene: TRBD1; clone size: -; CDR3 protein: CASSPEDRGRVDAFF; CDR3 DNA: TGTGCCAGCAGCCCTGAGGACAGGGGGCGCGTTGACGCTTTCTTT
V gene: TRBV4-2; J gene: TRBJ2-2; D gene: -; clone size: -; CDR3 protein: CASSQESPGGTGELFF; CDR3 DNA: TGTGCCAGCAGCCAAGAATCGCCAGGAGGCACCGGGGAGCTGTTTTTT
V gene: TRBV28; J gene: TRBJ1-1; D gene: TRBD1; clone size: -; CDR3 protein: CASQTGGDVNTEAFF; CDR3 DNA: TGTGCCAGTCAGACAGGGGGCGACGTCAACACTGAAGCTTTCTTT
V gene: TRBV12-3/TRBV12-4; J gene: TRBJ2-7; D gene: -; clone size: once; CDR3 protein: CASSVGIAYEQYF; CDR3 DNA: TGTGCCAGCTCGGTCGGGATCGCCTACGAGCAGTACTTC
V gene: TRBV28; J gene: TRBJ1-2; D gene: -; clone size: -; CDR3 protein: CASSFQLVYGYTF; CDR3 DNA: TGTGCCAGCAGTTTTCAATTAGTCTATGGCTACACCTTC
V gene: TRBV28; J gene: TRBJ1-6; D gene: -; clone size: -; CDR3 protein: CASSFGGSPLHF; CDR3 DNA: TGTGCCAGCAGTTTCGGAGGTTCACCCCTCCACTTT
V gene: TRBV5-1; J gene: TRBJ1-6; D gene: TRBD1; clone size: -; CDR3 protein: CASSQTPGTGGYSPLHF; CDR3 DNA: TGCGCCAGCAGCCAAACCCCCGGGACAGGGGGATATTCACCCCTCCACTTT
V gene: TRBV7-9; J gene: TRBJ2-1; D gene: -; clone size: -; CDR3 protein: CASSLPGVKQFF; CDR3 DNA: TGTGCCAGCAGCCTCCCAGGGGTTAAGCAGTTCTTC
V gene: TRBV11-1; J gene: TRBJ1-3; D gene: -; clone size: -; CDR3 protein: CASSLARRSSGNTIYF; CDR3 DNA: TGTGCCAGCAGCTTAGCGCGACGGAGCTCTGGAAACACCATATATTTT
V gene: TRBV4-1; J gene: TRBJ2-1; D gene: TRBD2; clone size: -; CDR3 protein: CASSQDVAGGPSDEQFF; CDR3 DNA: TGCGCCAGCAGCCAAGACGTGGCGGGGGGGCCGAGTGATGAGCAGTTCTTC
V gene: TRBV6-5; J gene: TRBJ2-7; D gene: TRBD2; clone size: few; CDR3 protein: CAGGGGYEQYF; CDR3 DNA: TGTGCCGGCGGGGGAGGGTACGAGCAGTACTTC
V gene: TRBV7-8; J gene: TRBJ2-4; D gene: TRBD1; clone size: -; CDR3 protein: CASSTNRDRLSMNIQYF; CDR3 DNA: TGTGCCAGCAGCACTAACCGGGACAGGCTATCAATGAACATTCAGTACTTC
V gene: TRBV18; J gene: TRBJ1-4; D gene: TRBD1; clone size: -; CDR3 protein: CASSPVDRGDEKLFF; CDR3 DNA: TGTGCCAGCTCACCAGTGGACAGGGGGGATGAAAAACTGTTTTTT
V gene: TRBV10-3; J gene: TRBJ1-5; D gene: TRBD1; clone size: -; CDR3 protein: CAISNDRAYQPQHF; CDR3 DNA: TGTGCCATCAGCAATGACAGGGCGTATCAGCCCCAGCATTTT
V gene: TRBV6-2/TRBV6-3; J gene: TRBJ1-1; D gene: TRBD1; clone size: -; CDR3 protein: CASSRAGQGNTEAFF; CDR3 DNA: TGTGCCAGCAGTAGAGCGGGACAGGGGAACACTGAAGCTTTCTTT
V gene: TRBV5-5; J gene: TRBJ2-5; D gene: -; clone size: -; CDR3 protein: CASSDMTPETQYF; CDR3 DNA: TGTGCCAGCAGCGACATGACACCCGAGACCCAGTACTTC
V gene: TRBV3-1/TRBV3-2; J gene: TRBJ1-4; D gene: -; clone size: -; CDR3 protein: CASSQADRSEKLFF; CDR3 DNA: TGTGCCAGCAGCCAAGCCGACAGGAGCGAAAAACTGTTTTTT
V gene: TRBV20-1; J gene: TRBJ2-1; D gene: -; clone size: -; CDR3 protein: CSALDSSLEFF; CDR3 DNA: TGCAGTGCGCTGGACAGTTCCCTCGAGTTCTTC
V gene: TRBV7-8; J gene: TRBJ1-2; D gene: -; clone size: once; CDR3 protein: CASSLDGGGNYGYTF; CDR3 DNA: TGTGCCAGCAGCTTAGATGGGGGAGGTAACTATGGCTACACCTTC
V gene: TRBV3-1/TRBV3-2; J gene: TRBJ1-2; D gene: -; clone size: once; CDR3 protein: CASSPRQLYGYTF; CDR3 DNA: TGTGCCAGCAGCCCCCGCCAACTATATGGCTACACCTTC
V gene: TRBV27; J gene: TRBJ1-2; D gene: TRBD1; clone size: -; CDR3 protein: CASSLTARGVYGYTF; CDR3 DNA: TGTGCCAGCAGTTTGACGGCCAGGGGGGTCTATGGCTACACCTTC
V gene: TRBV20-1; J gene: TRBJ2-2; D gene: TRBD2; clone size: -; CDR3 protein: CSASSRGGVFTGELFF; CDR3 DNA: TGCAGTGCTAGTAGTCGCGGGGGGGTATTTACCGGGGAGCTGTTTTTT
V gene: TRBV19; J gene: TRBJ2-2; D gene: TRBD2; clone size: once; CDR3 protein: CASTLTSGGGELFF; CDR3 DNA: TGTGCCAGTACCCTGACTAGCGGCGGCGGGGAGCTGTTTTTT
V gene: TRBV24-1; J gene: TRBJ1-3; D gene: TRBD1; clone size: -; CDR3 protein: CATYGATTGKRSGNTIYF; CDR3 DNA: TGTGCCACCTACGGAGCGACGACAGGGAAGAGATCTGGAAACACCATATATTTT
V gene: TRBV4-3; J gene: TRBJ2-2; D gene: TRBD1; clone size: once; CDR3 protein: CASSHTTGERTGELFF; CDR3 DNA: TGCGCCAGCAGCCATACGACAGGGGAGCGGACCGGGGAGCTGTTTTTT
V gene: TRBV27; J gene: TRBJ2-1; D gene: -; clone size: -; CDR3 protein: CASSFLDEQFF; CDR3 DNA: TGTGCCAGCAGTTTCCTCGATGAGCAGTTCTTC
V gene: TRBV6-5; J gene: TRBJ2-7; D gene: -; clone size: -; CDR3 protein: CASRDTLYEQYF; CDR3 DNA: TGTGCCAGCCGGGACACTTTATACGAGCAGTACTTC
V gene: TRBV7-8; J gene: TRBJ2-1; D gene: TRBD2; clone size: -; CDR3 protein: CASGTSGGPGEQFF; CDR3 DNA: TGTGCCAGCGGCACTAGCGGGGGGCCAGGTGAGCAGTTCTTC
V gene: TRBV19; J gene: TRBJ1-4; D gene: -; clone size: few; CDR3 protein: CASRPQPSDEKLFF; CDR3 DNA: TGTGCCAGTAGACCTCAGCCAAGCGATGAAAAACTGTTTTTT
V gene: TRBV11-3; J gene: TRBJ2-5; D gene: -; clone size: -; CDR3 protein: CASQQSNRYGETQYF; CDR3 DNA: TGTGCCTCTCAGCAGAGTAATCGTTACGGGGAGACCCAGTACTTC
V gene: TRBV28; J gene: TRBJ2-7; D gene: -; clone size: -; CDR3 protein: CASSTTEGATYEQYF; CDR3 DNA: TGTGCCAGCAGTACTACCGAAGGGGCAACCTACGAGCAGTACTTC
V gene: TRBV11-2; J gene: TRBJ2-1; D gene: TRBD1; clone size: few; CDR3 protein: CASSLAGGGWGNEQFF; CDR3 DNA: TGTGCCAGCAGCTTAGCAGGGGGCGGTTGGGGCAATGAGCAGTTCTTC
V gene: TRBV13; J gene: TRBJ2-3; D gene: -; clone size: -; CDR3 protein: CASSSADTQYF; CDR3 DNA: TGTGCCAGCAGCTCGGCAGATACGCAGTATTTT
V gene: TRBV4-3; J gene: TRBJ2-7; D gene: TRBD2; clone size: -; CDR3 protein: CASSQELAGAYEQYF; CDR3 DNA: TGCGCCAGCAGCCAAGAACTAGCGGGGGCCTACGAGCAGTACTTC
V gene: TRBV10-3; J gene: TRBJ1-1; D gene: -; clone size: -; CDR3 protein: CAISATTGTNTEAFF; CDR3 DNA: TGTGCCATCAGTGCAACCACAGGGACGAACACTGAAGCTTTCTTT
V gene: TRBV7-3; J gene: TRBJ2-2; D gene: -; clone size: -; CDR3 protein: CASSLSPAQGATGELFF; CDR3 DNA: TGTGCCAGCAGCTTATCTCCCGCACAGGGTGCCACCGGGGAGCTGTTTTTT
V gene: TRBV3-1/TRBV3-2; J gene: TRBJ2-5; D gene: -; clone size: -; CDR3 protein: CASSQDLLRGATQYF; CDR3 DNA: TGTGCCAGCAGCCAAGATCTCCTCAGGGGGGCGACCCAGTACTTC
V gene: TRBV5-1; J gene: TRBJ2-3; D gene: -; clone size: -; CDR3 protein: CASSVGVLRTTDTQYF; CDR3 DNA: TGCGCCAGCAGCGTAGGGGTCCTCCGTACCACAGATACGCAGTATTTT
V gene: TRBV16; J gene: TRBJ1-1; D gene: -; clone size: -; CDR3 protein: CASSQSGGTEAFF; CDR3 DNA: TGTGCCAGCAGCCAATCGGGGGGAACTGAAGCTTTCTTT